A single sample is the source of the 17 T cell receptor beta chains below, sequenced in a study of Graves' ophthalmopathy and Graves' hyperthyroidism. TCR beta CDR3 amplification used RNA transcripts. Following a first-round RT-PCR that used HTBI primers, a second-round multiplex PCR was carried out. TCRdb re-analysed the multiplex PCR reads in MiXCR, keeping a single row per CDR3 protein. The sample shows about 380,000 distinct CDR3 sequences, approximately 15% of them seen only once. The material sequenced was peripheral blood. The receptor set was obtained from a woman between 18 and 30 years old with stable Graves' hyperthyroidism.

The rearrangement links TRBV20-1 to TRBJ1-2; TRBD1 might be the D (6 bases). The CDR3 runs 12 residues. Germline CDR1 DFQATT, CDR2 SNEGSKA (reference sequence). The V end was cut by 3 bases, the J end by 6 bases, with 11 bases between. The CDR3 region has the DNA TGCAGTGCTAGGGGATACAGGGATGGCTACACCTTC. Amino acids: CSARGYRDGYTF.

In its sample, this clonotype was seen many times. V usage is TRBV11-2 and J usage is TRBJ2-7; 11 bases line up with TRBD1. CDR1 is SGHAT, CDR2 FQNNGV, per germline. Trimming removed 5 bases from V and 2 bases from J; junction bases left unmatched: 8. This CDR3 comprises 16 residues. Here the CDR3 DNA reads TGTGCCAGCAGCCTGCTATCGGGACAGGGGGCCTACGAGCAGTACTTC. Translating gives CASSLLSGQGAYEQYF. The full variable domain, with the rest looked up from reference TRBV11-2 and TRBJ2-7, is EAGVAQSPRYKIIEKRQSVAFWCNPISGHATLYWYQQILGQGPKLLIQFQNNGVVDDSQLPKDRFSAERLKGVDSTLKIQPAKLEDSAVYLCASSLLSGQGAYEQYFGPGTRLTVT.

This clonotype has at least ten counts. The genes are TRBV27 and TRBJ1-1, with no clear D. V was cut by 6 bases and J by 2 bases, with 10 bases left in between. Germline values: CDR1 MNHEY, CDR2 SMNVEV (reference sequence). The CDR3 spans 13 residues. DNA of the CDR3: TGTGCCAGCAGCACACCCGGCAACACTGAAGCTTTCTTT. This translates into CASSTPGNTEAFF.

This clonotype appeared many times. This rearrangement joins TRBV4-2 to TRBJ1-2; D might be TRBD1 (6 bases). V gave up 1 base and J gave up 5 bases, with 11 bases separating them. Germline assignment: CDR1 LGHNA and CDR2 YNFKEQ. The CDR3 runs to 14 residues. The CDR3 reads CASSQGDRSYGYTF. Here the CDR3 DNA reads TGTGCCAGCAGCCAAGGCGACAGGTCGTATGGCTACACCTTC.

This clonotype was counted many times. An end of the junction differs from the germline gene, which may be a read error. The chain links TRBV29-1 to TRBJ2-7, with a weak D call TRBD2 (5 bases). The CDR3 loop spans 12 amino acids. Germline lookup yields CDR1 SQVTM and CDR2 ANQGSEA. The CDR3 protein is CSVVEVPYEQYF. DNA of the CDR3: TGCAGCGTAGTGGAGGTACCCTATGAGCAGTACTTC.

This clonotype appeared many times. The V gene is TRBV5-1, the J gene TRBJ2-7; tentative D call: TRBD1 (7 bases). This CDR3 has 14 residues. Trimming pared 3 bases from V and 1 base from J, leaving 11 bases between. The germline CDR1 and CDR2 sequences are SGHRS and YFSETQ. CDR3 bases: TGCGCCAGCAGCTGGAGGGGGCCGTCCTACGAGCAGTACTTC. Its translation: CASSWRGPSYEQYF.

This clonotype came up many times. The chain employs TRBV9 and TRBJ2-7, with 7 bases fitting TRBD2. V shed 4 bases, J shed 5 bases, and the junction held 6 bases outside the gene matches. There are 13 residues in the CDR3. The germline CDR1 and CDR2 sequences are SGDLS and YYNGEE. In nucleotides, the CDR3 is TGTGCCAGCAGCCCCCGGGGGGACCACGAGCAGTACTTC. As protein: CASSPRGDHEQYF.

This clonotype came up many times. The chain employs TRBV7-2 and TRBJ1-2, with D maybe TRBD1 (5 bases). CDR1 is SGHTA and CDR2 is FQGNSA in the germline V gene. This CDR3 is 11 amino acids long. Trimming shortened V by 4 bases and J by 11 bases, and 11 bases separated the two germline ends. CDR3 amino acids: CASSSGLEYTF. As DNA, the CDR3 is TGTGCCAGCAGCTCGGGACTGGAATACACCTTC. Filled out from reference TRBV7-2 and TRBJ1-2, the complete variable domain reads GAGVSQSPSNKVTEKGKDVELRCDPISGHTALYWYRQSLGQGLEFLIYFQGNSAPDKSGLPSDRFSAERTGGSVSTLTIQRTQQEDSAVYLCASSSGLEYTFGSGTRLTVV.

This rearrangement joins TRBV14 to TRBJ2-5; D gene ambiguous. Germline loops: CDR1 SGHDN, CDR2 FVKESK. CDR3 length: 18 amino acids. V was trimmed by 6 bases and J by 10 bases, leaving 33 bases between them. The CDR3 protein is CASSPQPRDHTAQHDQYF. CDR3 DNA sequence: TGTGCCAGCAGTCCCCAACCACGAGACCACACAGCACAACACGACCAGTACTTC.

Notes on this clonotype: This may come from a read error, since a much larger clone is one base off. The chain is built from TRBV20-1 and TRBJ1-5; no clear D. Per germline, CDR1 DFQATT and CDR2 SNEGSKA (reference sequence). With 5 bases removed from V and 3 bases from J, the gap between germline ends came to 11 bases. There are 13 residues in the CDR3. The DNA of the CDR3 is TGCAGTGCTGGTTATGTTACCAATCAGCCCCAGCATTTT. Its protein product is CSAGYVTNQPQHF.

This clonotype appeared many times. The gene calls are TRBV10-3 and TRBJ2-5; D not resolved. Trimming shortened V by 6 bases and J by 0 bases, and 11 bases separated the two germline ends. The CDR3 runs 14 residues. Germline assignment: CDR1 ENHRY and CDR2 SYGVKD. CDR3 DNA sequence: TGTGCCATCAGCGGCTCCCCCGACCAAGAGACCCAGTACTTC. Its protein product is CAISGSPDQETQYF.

This clonotype was picked up many times. This sequence joins TRBV12-3 or TRBV12-4 and TRBJ1-2; 9 bases agree with TRBD1. The CDR3 sequence is 14 residues long. The V and J ends lost 4 bases and 5 bases, in that order; junction bases with no gene match: 5. The CDR3 nucleotides are TGTGCCAGCAGTTCGACAGGGGGGCGGTATGGCTACACCTTC. Protein product: CASSSTGGRYGYTF.

The table lists this clonotype with many counts. The rearrangement uses TRBV7-2 and TRBJ1-6; the D gene is possibly TRBD1 (5 bases). Germline V CDR1 and CDR2: SGHTA, FQGNSA. There are 20 residues in the CDR3. With 2 bases removed from V and 4 bases from J, the gap between germline ends came to 24 bases. The CDR3, as DNA: TGTGCCAGCAGCTTACGCCCAATGGGGCTCCCTTCACAATATAATTCACCCCTCCACTTT. Its protein product is CASSLRPMGLPSQYNSPLHF.

This clonotype appeared many times. The chain couples TRBV5-1 to TRBJ1-1; 8 nucleotides align to TRBD1. Germline V gives CDR1 SGHRS, CDR2 YFSETQ. CDR3 length: 18 amino acids. V shed 4 bases and J 2 bases; nucleotides not matched to a gene: 16. The CDR3 loop is CASSPSLGGQAQNTEAFF. In DNA form, the CDR3 reads TGCGCCAGCAGCCCCTCCCTTGGGGGACAGGCCCAAAACACTGAAGCTTTCTTT.

This clonotype occurred many times. The V call is TRBV2, the J call TRBJ2-5; weak D call: TRBD1 (6 bases). There are 12 residues in the CDR3. Between the trimmed V and J ends, which lost 8 bases and 2 bases, there was a span of 9 bases. Germline V gives CDR1 SNHLY, CDR2 FYNNEI. CDR3 in DNA: TGTGCCAGCCCGGACAGACAAGAGACCCAGTACTTC. Residues: CASPDRQETQYF.

The chain links TRBV7-2 to TRBJ2-7; D perhaps matches TRBD2 (5 bases). The CDR3 runs to 13 residues. The V gene's germline CDR1 is SGHTA and CDR2 FQGNSA. Trimming stripped 5 bases from V and 7 bases from J, with 15 bases between. CDR3 DNA sequence: TGTGCCAGCAGCCTCGGGATCTTGTGGGAGCAGTACTTC. Protein product: CASSLGILWEQYF.

In this sample, this clonotype turned up many times. The rearrangement joins TRBV12-3 or TRBV12-4 to TRBJ1-3, with 7 positions matching TRBD1. Germline trimming cut 6 bases from V and 0 bases from J; bases unmatched to any gene: 8. There are 16 residues in the CDR3. CDR3 region: CASSTLRTGSGNTIYF. CDR3 in DNA: TGTGCCAGCAGCACTCTAAGGACAGGCTCTGGAAACACCATATATTTT.